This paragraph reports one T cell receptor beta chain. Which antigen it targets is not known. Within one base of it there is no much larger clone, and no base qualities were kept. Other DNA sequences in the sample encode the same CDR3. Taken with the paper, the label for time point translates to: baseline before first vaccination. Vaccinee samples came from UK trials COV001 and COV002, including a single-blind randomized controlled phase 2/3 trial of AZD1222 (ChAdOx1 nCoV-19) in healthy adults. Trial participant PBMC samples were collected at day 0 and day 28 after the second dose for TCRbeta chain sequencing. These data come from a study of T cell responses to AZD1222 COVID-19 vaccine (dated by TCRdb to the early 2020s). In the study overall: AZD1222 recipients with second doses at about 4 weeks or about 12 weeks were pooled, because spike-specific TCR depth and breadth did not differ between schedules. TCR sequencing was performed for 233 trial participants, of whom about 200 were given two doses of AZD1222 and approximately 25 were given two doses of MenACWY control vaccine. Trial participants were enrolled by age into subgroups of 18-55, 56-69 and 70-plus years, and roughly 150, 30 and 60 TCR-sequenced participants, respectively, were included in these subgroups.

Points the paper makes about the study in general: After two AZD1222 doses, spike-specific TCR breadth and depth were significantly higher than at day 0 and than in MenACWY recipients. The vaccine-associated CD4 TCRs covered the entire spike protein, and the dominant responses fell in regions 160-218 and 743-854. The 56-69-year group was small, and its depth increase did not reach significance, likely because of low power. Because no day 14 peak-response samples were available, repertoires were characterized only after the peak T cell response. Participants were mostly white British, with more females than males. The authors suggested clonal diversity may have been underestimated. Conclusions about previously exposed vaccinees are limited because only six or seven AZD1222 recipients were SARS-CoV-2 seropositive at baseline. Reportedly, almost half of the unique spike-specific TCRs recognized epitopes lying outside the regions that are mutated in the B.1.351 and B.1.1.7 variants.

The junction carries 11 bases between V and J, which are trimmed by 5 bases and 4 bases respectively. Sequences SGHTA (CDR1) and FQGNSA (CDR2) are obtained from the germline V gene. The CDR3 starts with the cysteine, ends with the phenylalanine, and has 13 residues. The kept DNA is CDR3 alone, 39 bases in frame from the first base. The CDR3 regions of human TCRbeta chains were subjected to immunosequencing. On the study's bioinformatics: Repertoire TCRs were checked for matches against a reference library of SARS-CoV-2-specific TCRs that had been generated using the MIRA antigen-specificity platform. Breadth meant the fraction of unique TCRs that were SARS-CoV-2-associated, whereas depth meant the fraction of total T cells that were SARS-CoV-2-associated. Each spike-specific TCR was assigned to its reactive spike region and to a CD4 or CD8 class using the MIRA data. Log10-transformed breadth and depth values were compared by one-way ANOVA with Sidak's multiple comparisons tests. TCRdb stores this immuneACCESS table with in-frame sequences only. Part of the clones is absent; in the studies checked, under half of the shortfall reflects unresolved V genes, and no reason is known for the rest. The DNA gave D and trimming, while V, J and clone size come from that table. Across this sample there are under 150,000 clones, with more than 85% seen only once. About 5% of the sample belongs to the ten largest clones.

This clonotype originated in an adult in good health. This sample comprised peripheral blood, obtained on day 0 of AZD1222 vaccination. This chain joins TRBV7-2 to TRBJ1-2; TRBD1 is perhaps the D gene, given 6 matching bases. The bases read TGTGCCAGCAGCCTGCCCAGGGGCTATGGCTACACCTTC. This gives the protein CASSLPRGYGYTF.